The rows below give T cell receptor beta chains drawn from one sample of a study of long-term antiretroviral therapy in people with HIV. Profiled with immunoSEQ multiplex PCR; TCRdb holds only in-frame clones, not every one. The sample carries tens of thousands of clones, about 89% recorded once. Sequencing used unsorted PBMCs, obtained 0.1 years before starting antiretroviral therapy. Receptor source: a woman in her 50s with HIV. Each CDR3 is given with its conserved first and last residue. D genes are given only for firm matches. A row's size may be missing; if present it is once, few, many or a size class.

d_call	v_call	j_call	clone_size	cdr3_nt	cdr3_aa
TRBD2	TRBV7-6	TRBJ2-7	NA	TGTGCCAGCAGCTCCCAGACTAGCGGGGGGCCCTACGAGCAGTACTTC	CASSSQTSGGPYEQYF
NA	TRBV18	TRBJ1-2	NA	TGTGCCAGCTCACCCAAGGGGGACTATGGCTACACCTTC	CASSPKGDYGYTF
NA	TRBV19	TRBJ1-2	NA	TGTGCCAGTAGTATAGGCAGCGGGACGTATGGCTACACCTTC	CASSIGSGTYGYTF
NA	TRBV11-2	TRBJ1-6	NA	TGTGCCAGCAGCTCCTGGACGGGTAATTCACCCCTCCACTTT	CASSSWTGNSPLHF
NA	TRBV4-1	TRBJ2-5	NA	TGCGCCAGCAGCCACCGACAGTCTCAAGAGACCCAGTACTTC	CASSHRQSQETQYF
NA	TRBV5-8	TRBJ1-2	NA	TGTGCCAGCAGCTTGGGAGGGTTTTACTATGGCTACACCTTC	CASSLGGFYYGYTF
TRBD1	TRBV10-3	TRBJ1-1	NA	TGTGCCATCAGCGACATATCCACAGGGGGCACTGAAGCTTTCTTT	CAISDISTGGTEAFF
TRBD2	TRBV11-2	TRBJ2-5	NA	TGTGCCAGCAGCCCCCTTAGCGGGGGGTACCAAGAGACCCAGTACTTC	CASSPLSGGYQETQYF
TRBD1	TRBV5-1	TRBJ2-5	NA	TGCGCCAGCAGCTTTCTATCGGGAACCGGGACAGCTGAAAAAGAGACCCAGTACTTC	CASSFLSGTGTAEKETQYF
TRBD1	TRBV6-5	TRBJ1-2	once	TGTGCCAGCAGGCAGGGACAGGGGATCTATGGCTACACCTTC	CASRQGQGIYGYTF
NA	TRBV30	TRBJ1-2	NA	TGTGCCTGGAGTGGGGGGAACTATGGCTACACCTTC	CAWSGGNYGYTF
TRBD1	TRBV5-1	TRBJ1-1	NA	TGCGCCAGCAGATCCTGGGACAGGGGAGGGAACACTGAAGCTTTCTTT	CASRSWDRGGNTEAFF
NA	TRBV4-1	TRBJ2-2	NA	TGCGCCAGCAGCTATAAACTAGGACCCTCAAACACCGGGGAGCTGTTTTTT	CASSYKLGPSNTGELFF
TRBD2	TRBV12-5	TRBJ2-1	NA	TGTGCTAGTGGTCCTGCGACGGGACTAGTTCAGGAGCAGTTCTTC	CASGPATGLVQEQFF
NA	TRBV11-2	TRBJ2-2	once	TGTGCCAGCAGCTTTTATGACGGCACCGGGGAGCTGTTTTTT	CASSFYDGTGELFF
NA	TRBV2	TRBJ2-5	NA	TGTGCCAGCAGCCGTCCTGACCGAAGTCAAGAGACCCAGTACTTC	CASSRPDRSQETQYF
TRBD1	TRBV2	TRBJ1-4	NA	TGTGCCAGCAGGACAGGGCGTGATGAAAAACTGTTTTTT	CASRTGRDEKLFF
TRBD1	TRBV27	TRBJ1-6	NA	TGTGCCAGCAGGACGGGACAGCGAGAAATTAATTCACCCCTCCACTTT	CASRTGQREINSPLHF
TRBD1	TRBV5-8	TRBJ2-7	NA	TGTGCCAGCAGTTCCACCGGGACAGGGGGTAGGAACGAGCAGTACTTC	CASSSTGTGGRNEQYF
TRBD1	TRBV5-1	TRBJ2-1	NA	TGCGCCAGCAGCTTGGGACAGGGCCCCTACAATGAGCAGTTCTTC	CASSLGQGPYNEQFF
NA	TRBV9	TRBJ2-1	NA	TGTGCCAGCAGCGTAGGGACGACAGCAGGCTATGAGCAGTTCTTC	CASSVGTTAGYEQFF
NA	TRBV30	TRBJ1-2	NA	TGTGCCTGCCTCATTTTGCTGAGTGGCTACACCTTC	CACLILLSGYTF
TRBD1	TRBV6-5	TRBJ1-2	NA	TGTGCCAGCAGTTACGGACCGACAGGGGGAGGCTATGGCTACACCTTC	CASSYGPTGGGYGYTF
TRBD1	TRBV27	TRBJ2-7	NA	TGTGCCAGCAGCAGCGACAGGGTCCACGAGCAGTACTTC	CASSSDRVHEQYF
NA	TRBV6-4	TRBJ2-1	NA	TGTGCCAGCAGTGGGTCCGGTAATGAGCAGTTCTTC	CASSGSGNEQFF
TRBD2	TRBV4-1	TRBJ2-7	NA	TGCGCCAGCAGCCAAGACCCGGGGGGGCCCGAGCAGTACTTC	CASSQDPGGPEQYF
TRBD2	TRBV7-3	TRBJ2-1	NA	TGTGCCAGCAGTGATGGACTAGCGGGGGCGGAGGAGCAGTTCTTC	CASSDGLAGAEEQFF
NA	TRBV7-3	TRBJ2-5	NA	TGTGCCAGCAGCTTAGATAGCGGAGGGACCCAGTACTTC	CASSLDSGGTQYF
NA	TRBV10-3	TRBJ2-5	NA	TGTGCCATCAGTGAAGGGGGGGAGCAAGAGACCCAGTACTTC	CAISEGGEQETQYF
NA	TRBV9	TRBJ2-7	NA	TGTGCCAGCAGCCCGGCGGGTGGTCCTTACGAGCAGTACTTC	CASSPAGGPYEQYF
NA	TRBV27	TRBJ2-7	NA	TGTGCCAGCAGTTTATACTTCAGGGACGAGCAGTACTTC	CASSLYFRDEQYF
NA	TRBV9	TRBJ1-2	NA	TGTGCCAGCAGCGTAGATAAGGGATATGGCTACACCTTC	CASSVDKGYGYTF
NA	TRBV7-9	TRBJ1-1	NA	TGTGCCAGCAGCTCCGAAGGGACACTGAACACTGAAGCTTTCTTT	CASSSEGTLNTEAFF
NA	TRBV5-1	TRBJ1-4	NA	TGCGCCAGCAGCTTGGCCGGGACATCTGAAAAACTGTTTTTT	CASSLAGTSEKLFF
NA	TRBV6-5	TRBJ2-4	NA	TGTGCCAGCAGTTACGGGGACCGGAGCATTCAGTACTTC	CASSYGDRSIQYF
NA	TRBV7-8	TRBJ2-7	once	TGTGCCAGCAGCTTCGTTCAGGGGAACTACGAGCAGTACTTC	CASSFVQGNYEQYF
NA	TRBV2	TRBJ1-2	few	TGTGCCAGCAGTGAAAATACGTTCAGCTATGGCTACACCTTC	CASSENTFSYGYTF
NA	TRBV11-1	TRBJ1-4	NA	TGTGCCAGCAGTTCCGGGAGGAAAAAACTGTTTTTT	CASSSGRKKLFF
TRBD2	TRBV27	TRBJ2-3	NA	TGTGCCAGCAGTTTAAGCACTCCAAAGTCTAGCGGGGGGGCCCGAGATACGCAGTATTTT	CASSLSTPKSSGGARDTQYF
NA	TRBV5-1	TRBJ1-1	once	TGCGCCAGCAGCTTGGCCGGAGCGACAGTAAACACTGAAGCTTTCTTT	CASSLAGATVNTEAFF
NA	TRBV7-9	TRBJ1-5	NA	TGTGCCAGCAGCTCCCGGGACTATACGGGTCAGCCCCAGCATTTT	CASSSRDYTGQPQHF
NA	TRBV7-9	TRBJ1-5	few	TGTGCCAGCAGCCGAGGGCAAGGCAATCAGCCCCAGCATTTT	CASSRGQGNQPQHF
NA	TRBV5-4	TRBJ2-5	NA	TGTGCCAGCAGCAACCAACAGGGAGAAGAGACCCAGTACTTC	CASSNQQGEETQYF
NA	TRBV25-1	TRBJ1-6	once	TGTGCCAGCAGTGGCTTTAGTGGGGAGAATTCACCCCTCCACTTT	CASSGFSGENSPLHF
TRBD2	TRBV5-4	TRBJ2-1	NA	TGTGCCAGCAGCTTGGTTGGCGGGGGGCTTTACTACAATGAGCAGTTCTTC	CASSLVGGGLYYNEQFF
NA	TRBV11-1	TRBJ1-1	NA	TGTGCCACCAGGAGTGGTGAACAGGGCGAAGCTTTCTTT	CATRSGEQGEAFF